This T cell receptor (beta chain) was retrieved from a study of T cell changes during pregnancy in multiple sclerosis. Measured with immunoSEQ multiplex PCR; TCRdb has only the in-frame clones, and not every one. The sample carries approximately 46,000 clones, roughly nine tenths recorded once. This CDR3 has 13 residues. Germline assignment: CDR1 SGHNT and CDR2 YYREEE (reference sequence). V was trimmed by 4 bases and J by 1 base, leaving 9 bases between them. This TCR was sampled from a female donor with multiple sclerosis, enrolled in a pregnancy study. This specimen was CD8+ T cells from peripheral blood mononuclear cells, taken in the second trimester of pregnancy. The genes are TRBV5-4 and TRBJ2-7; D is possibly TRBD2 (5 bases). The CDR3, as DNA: TGTGCCAGCAGCGGAACTAGTTCCTACGAGCAGTACTTC. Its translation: CASSGTSSYEQYF.